Here is one T cell receptor (beta chain) with its context. Its antigen is unknown. CDR1 is SGHTA and CDR2 is FQGTGA in the germline V gene. Trimming removed 5 bases at V and 2 bases at J, with 11 bases between. The CDR3 spans 14 residues. Some clones are missing from TCRdb's copy, which holds only in-frame ones; the method was immunoSEQ multiplex PCR. The repertoire holds 2 million to 2.5 million clones, with around 90% as singletons. The data derive from a study of shared clonotypes between healthy human individuals. Overall study results and limits: As a rule, naive subsets had a larger estimated richness than memory subsets. Around 5% was the fraction of naive CD4 clonotypes found shared across a few donors.

This chain connects TRBV7-3 to TRBJ2-3; D perhaps matches TRBD1 (6 bases). The material sequenced was naive CD4+ T cells from PBMCs. Subset noted: CD45RA+ positively selected. This TCR came from a man aged 18 to 29 in good health. Some clones in this sample may be carry-over from other donors' samples. CDR3 region: CASSPGAVTDTQYF. For the CDR3, the DNA is TGTGCCAGCAGCCCAGGGGCTGTCACAGATACGCAGTATTTT. The whole variable domain, remainder taken from reference TRBV7-3 and TRBJ2-3, is GAGVSQTPSNKVTEKGKYVELRCDPISGHTALYWYRQSLGQGPEFLIYFQGTGAADDSGLPNDRFFAVRPEGSVSTLKIQRTERGDSAVYLCASSPGAVTDTQYFGPGTRLTVL.